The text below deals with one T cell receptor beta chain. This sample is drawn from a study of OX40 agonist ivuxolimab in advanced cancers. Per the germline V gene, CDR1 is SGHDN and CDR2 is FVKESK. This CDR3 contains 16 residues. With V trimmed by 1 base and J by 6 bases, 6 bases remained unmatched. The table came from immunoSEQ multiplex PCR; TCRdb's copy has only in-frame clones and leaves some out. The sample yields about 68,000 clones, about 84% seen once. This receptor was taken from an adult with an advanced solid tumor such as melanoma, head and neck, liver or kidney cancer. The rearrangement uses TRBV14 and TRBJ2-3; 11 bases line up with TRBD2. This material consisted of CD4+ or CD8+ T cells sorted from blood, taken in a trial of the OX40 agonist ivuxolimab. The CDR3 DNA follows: TGTGCCAGCAGCCAAGTACTAGCGGGGGTCAAGGATACGCAGTATTTT. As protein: CASSQVLAGVKDTQYF. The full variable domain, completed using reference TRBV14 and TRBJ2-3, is EAGVTQFPSHSVIEKGQTVTLRCDPISGHDNLYWYRRVMGKEIKFLLHFVKESKQDESGMPNNRFLAERTGGTYSTLKVQPAELEDSGVYFCASSQVLAGVKDTQYFGPGTRLTVL.